The 18 T cell receptor beta chains below all came from one sample that was sequenced in a study of glioma-infiltrating T cells. Using RNA template, CDR3s of TCR alpha and beta were amplified with iRepertoire arm-PCR. TCRdb recomputed calls from the multiplex PCR reads with MiXCR, one row per CDR3 protein. This table holds tens of thousands of distinct CDR3 sequences, 35% to 50% found once. The sequenced material came from glioma tissue, nonneoplastic brain tissue, or PBMCs (not recorded which). The receptors were gathered from a human donor with low-grade glioma or glioblastoma, undergoing nonglioma brain surgery, or in good health (not recorded which).

At least ten counts were recorded for this clonotype. This sequence joins TRBV6-1 and TRBJ2-2; the match to TRBD2 covers 10 bases. The CDR3 loop spans 13 amino acids. Germline trimming cut 7 bases from V and 8 bases from J; bases unmatched to any gene: 4. CDR1 is MNHNS, CDR2 SASEGT, per germline. This CDR3 reads CASKRGGVGELFF. The DNA for the CDR3 is TGTGCCAGCAAGCGGGGGGGCGTAGGGGAGCTGTTTTTT.

The sample holds many counts of this clonotype. V gene TRBV6-2 or TRBV6-3 combines with J gene TRBJ2-2; tentative D call: TRBD2 (5 bases). The germline V and J ends were trimmed by 4 bases and 1 base, with 7 bases remaining between them. In germline, CDR1 is MNHEY, CDR2 SVGEGT. The CDR3 loop spans 14 amino acids. DNA of the CDR3: TGTGCCAGCAGTTGGAGCGGGAACACCGGGGAGCTGTTTTTT. It yields the protein CASSWSGNTGELFF.

A few counts support this clonotype. The chain couples TRBV27 to TRBJ1-1; D remains unclear. The germline CDR1 and CDR2 sequences are MNHEY and SMNVEV (reference sequence). Deletions cut 5 bases from V and 7 bases from J, with 14 bases between. This CDR3 has 13 residues. The CDR3 nucleotides are TGTGCCAGCAGTCAAGACGGACGTTTTGAAGCTTTCTTT. Residues: CASSQDGRFEAFF.

This clonotype has more than one count but fewer than ten. CDR3 loop: CASSMVLLAGGGNEQFF. CDR3 in DNA: TGTGCCAGTAGTATGGTTCTCTTGGCGGGAGGGGGCAATGAGCAGTTCTTC. The chain couples TRBV19 to TRBJ2-1, with 9 bases aligning to TRBD2. Germline loops: CDR1 LNHDA, CDR2 SQIVND (reference sequence). The CDR3 has 17 residues. V lost 3 bases, J lost 6 bases, and 12 bases stayed unmatched. Combining the CDR3 with reference TRBV19 and TRBJ2-1 gives the whole variable domain DGGITQSPKYLFRKEGQNVTLSCEQNLNHDAMYWYRQDPGQGLRLIYYSQIVNDFQKGDIAEGYSVSREKKESFPLTVTSAQKNPTAFYLCASSMVLLAGGGNEQFFGPGTRLTVL.

This clonotype was detected many times. The chain combines TRBV18 with TRBJ2-5, with D uncertain. The V and J ends lost 2 bases and 3 bases respectively, with 10 bases between them. This CDR3 contains 14 residues. The germline gives CDR1 KGHSH, CDR2 LQKENI. The CDR3 sequence: CASSPFAGEETQYF. DNA for the CDR3: TGTGCCAGCTCACCATTCGCAGGAGAAGAGACCCAGTACTTC. Filled out from reference TRBV18 and TRBJ2-5, the complete variable domain reads NAGVMQNPRHLVRRRGQEARLRCSPMKGHSHVYWYRQLPEEGLKFMVYLQKENIIDESGMPKERFSAEFPKEGPSILRIQQVVRGDSAAYFCASSPFAGEETQYFGPGTRLLVL.

Concerning this clonotype itself: This CDR3 fails to terminate in the conserved phenylalanine or tryptophan, so it likely reflects a read error. The rearrangement uses TRBV4-1 and TRBJ2-3; 7 bases are a match to TRBD2. Germline V lookup: CDR1 MGHRA, CDR2 YSYEKL. The CDR3 sequence is 19 residues long. Trimming cost V 1 base and J 1 base; bases outside gene matches: 14. The CDR3 is CASSQGGGGGPRGTDTQYP. Written as DNA, the CDR3 is TGCGCCAGCAGCCAAGGAGGCGGGGGAGGGCCGCGAGGCACAGATACGCAGTATCCT.

Many counts were recorded for this clonotype. The rearrangement joins TRBV4-1 to TRBJ1-3; D remains unclear. CDR1 is MGHRA and CDR2 is YSYEKL in the germline V gene. The CDR3 covers 12 residues. V was clipped by 1 base and J by 2 bases, with 0 bases between them. As DNA, the CDR3 is TGCGCCAGCAGCCAAGCTGGAAACACCATATATTTT. It translates to CASSQAGNTIYF.

For this clonotype: A much larger clonotype is one base distant, so this may be a read error. The rearrangement uses TRBV7-9 and TRBJ2-2, with TRBD2 as a possible D gene (5 bases). This CDR3 comprises 13 residues. Trimming pared 6 bases from V and 6 bases from J, leaving 11 bases between. Germline assignment: CDR1 SEHNR and CDR2 FQNEAQ (reference sequence). CDR3 residues: CASSRSEAGELFF. CDR3 nucleotide sequence: TGTGCCAGCAGTCGTAGCGAGGCCGGGGAGCTGTTTTTT. The full variable domain, completed using reference TRBV7-9 and TRBJ2-2, is DTGVSQNPRHKITKRGQNVTFRCDPISEHNRLYWYRQTLGQGPEFLTYFQNEAQLEKSRLLSDRFSAERPKGSFSTLEIQRTEQGDSAMYLCASSRSEAGELFFGEGSRLTVL.

This clonotype was recorded many times. The chain employs TRBV20-1 and TRBJ2-7; 15 positions agree with TRBD2. The germline V gene encodes CDR1 DFQATT and CDR2 SNEGSKA (reference sequence). The CDR3 covers 15 residues. The V and J ends lost 6 bases and 6 bases, in that order; junction bases with no gene match: 9. CDR3 in amino acids: CSAERTSGGVLEQYF. The CDR3 coding sequence is TGCAGTGCGGAAAGGACTAGCGGGGGGGTTCTCGAGCAGTACTTC.

This clonotype was counted at least ten times. This rearrangement joins TRBV19 to TRBJ2-2; D is ambiguous. The CDR3 is 12 residues long. V lost 8 bases and J lost 5, with 9 bases in between. Per germline, CDR1 LNHDA and CDR2 SQIVND (reference sequence). CDR3 loop: CASGVGTGELFF. The DNA of the CDR3 is TGTGCCAGTGGGGTCGGAACCGGGGAGCTGTTTTTT.

This clonotype was observed many times. This rearrangement joins TRBV12-3 or TRBV12-4 to TRBJ2-4; 7 nucleotides line up with TRBD1. CDR3 length: 16 amino acids. The V and J ends lost 2 bases and 1 base, in that order; junction bases with no gene match: 5. For the CDR3, the DNA is TGTGCCAGCAGTTTAAGGACAGGAACGGCCAAAAACATTCAGTACTTC. Amino acids: CASSLRTGTAKNIQYF.

This clonotype has ten or more counts. V usage is TRBV7-6 and J usage is TRBJ2-7, with TRBD1 matching 8 bases. The CDR3 contains 13 residues. J gave up 3 bases and V 4 bases, and 2 bases lay outside the gene matches. CDR1 is SGHVS and CDR2 is FNYEAQ in the germline V gene. The CDR3 here is CASSSGTGYEQYF. The CDR3 DNA sequence: TGTGCCAGCAGCTCCGGGACAGGCTACGAGCAGTACTTC.

This clonotype was seen a handful of times. This may stem from a read error, because a much larger clone lies one nucleotide away. This chain joins TRBV20-1 and TRBJ2-7; the match to TRBD1 covers 7 bases. Germline V CDR1 and CDR2: DFQATT, SNEGSKA (reference sequence). CDR3 length: 14 residues. The V segment lost 6 bases and the J segment 2 bases; nucleotides outside the gene matches: 10. The CDR3 loop reads CSAIGQEDPYEQYF. CDR3 bases: TGCAGTGCCATAGGACAGGAGGACCCCTACGAGCAGTACTTC.

On this clonotype itself: Compared with germline, one end of the junction differs, possibly owing to a read error. CDR3 coding DNA: TGTGCCGGCAGCTATCCCTTAGTGGCTCCCCACTTC. It specifies CAGSYPLVAPHF. The rearrangement links TRBV11-2 to TRBJ2-7; D is unresolved. Germline CDR1 is SGHAT and CDR2 is FQNNGV. The CDR3 length is 12 residues. Using reference TRBV11-2 and TRBJ2-7 for the parts outside the CDR3, the full variable domain is EAGVAQSPRYKIIEKRQSVAFWCNPISGHATLYWYQQILGQGPKLLIQFQNNGVVDDSQLPKDRFSAERLKGVDSTLKIQPAKLEDSAVYLCAGSYPLVAPHFGPGTRLTVT.

With regard to this clonotype: At one of its ends the junction is not consistent with the germline gene, which may arise from a read error. V usage is TRBV4-1 and J usage is TRBJ2-5; no firm D call. The CDR3 totals 15 residues. CDR1 MGHRA and CDR2 YSYEKL come from the germline V gene. The CDR3 loop reads CARSQEATVQETQYF. Here the CDR3 DNA reads TGCGCCAGAAGCCAAGAAGCGACGGTTCAAGAGACCCAGTACTTC.

There are many counts of this clonotype. The chain uses TRBV14 and TRBJ2-1, with D possibly TRBD2 on 5 matching bases. This CDR3 has 14 residues. V lost 1 base to trimming and J lost 7 bases, with 11 bases between them. Germline-derived CDR1 and CDR2 are SGHDN and FVKESK. The CDR3 loop is CASSQGTRRNEQFF. CDR3 sequence (DNA): TGTGCCAGCAGCCAAGGTACTAGGAGGAATGAGCAGTTCTTC. Looking up the rest from reference TRBV14 and TRBJ2-1 gives the full variable domain: EAGVTQFPSHSVIEKGQTVTLRCDPISGHDNLYWYRRVMGKEIKFLLHFVKESKQDESGMPNNRFLAERTGGTYSTLKVQPAELEDSGVYFCASSQGTRRNEQFFGPGTRLTVL.

Details on this clonotype: Its ends do not fully match the called genes, so a read error is possible. J is TRBJ2-1 and V is TRBV19, with TRBD2 matching 7 bases. The CDR3 consists of 15 residues. The germline V gene has CDR1 LNHDA and CDR2 SQIVND (reference sequence). The CDR3 coding sequence is TGTGACAGTAGTAGCGGGTCAACCTCCTTCAATGAGCAGTTCTTC. Translated: CDSSSGSTSFNEQFF.

This clonotype was seen many times. This rearrangement joins TRBV5-1 to TRBJ1-2, with 10 positions matching TRBD1. The germline CDR1 and CDR2 sequences are SGHRS and YFSETQ. The ends lost 0 bases at V and 7 bases at J; junction bases unmatched: 6. The CDR3 extends over 15 amino acids. The CDR3 sequence is CASSLALTGGFGYTF. CDR3 sequence (DNA): TGCGCCAGCAGCTTGGCCCTGACAGGGGGCTTTGGCTACACCTTC.